The clone carrying this T cell receptor beta chain was picked up one time. This entry belongs to a study of blood T cell repertoires in COVID-19. Germline CDR1 and CDR2: SGHVS and FQNEAQ. The ends lost 5 bases at V and 2 bases at J; junction bases unmatched: 7. The CDR3 covers 15 residues. Original processing methods: Reference gene primer amplification in the assay estimated nucleated cell counts. TCRdb's copy holds only in-frame clones and misses some; the assay was immunoSEQ multiplex PCR. The V and J calls and clone size were taken over from that table, and D and trimming were inferred from the DNA. The table shows over 450,000 clones, with about 89% occurring only once.

Sequencing was carried out using peripheral blood. This chain connects TRBV7-8 to TRBJ2-3, with 7 nucleotides matching TRBD1. The receptor was isolated from a woman in her forties or fifties with COVID-19, enrolled during active disease. The chain's CDR3 is CASSPRDSFTDTQYF. The CDR3 DNA is TGTGCCAGCAGCCCCAGGGACAGTTTCACAGATACGCAGTATTTT.